A selection of T cell receptor beta chains follows, all from one sample in a study of OX40 agonist ivuxolimab in advanced cancers. TCRdb keeps only in-frame clones here, not all; method: immunoSEQ multiplex PCR. Of about 58,000 clones listed, roughly 88% are singletons. The sample here was CD4+ or CD8+ T cells sorted from blood, taken in a trial of the OX40 agonist ivuxolimab. All receptors derive from an adult with an advanced solid tumor such as melanoma, head and neck, liver or kidney cancer. Both conserved end residues are part of each CDR3. The D gene is left open where the match is weak. Clone size appears in some rows only: once, few, many, or a class for an expanded clone.

j_gene	abundance	d_gene	v_gene	CDR3nt	CDR3aa
TRBJ1-5	NA	NA	TRBV25-1	TGTGCCAGCAGTTGGGGCACCGAGGGCAATCAGCCCCAGCATTTT	CASSWGTEGNQPQHF
TRBJ2-3	NA	TRBD2	TRBV29-1	TGCAGCGATCGACTAGCGGGAGGATCCGATACGCAGTATTTT	CSDRLAGGSDTQYF
TRBJ1-2	once	NA	TRBV28	TGTGCCAGCAGTCGGCAGGTCTATTATGGCTACACCTTC	CASSRQVYYGYTF
TRBJ2-3	NA	TRBD2	TRBV5-6	TGTGCCACGGGGGGTAGCGGGATAGGTACAGATACGCAGTATTTT	CATGGSGIGTDTQYF
TRBJ2-1	NA	NA	TRBV13	TGTGCCACCCGAAGTTACGATGAGCAGTTCTTC	CATRSYDEQFF
TRBJ2-5	NA	NA	TRBV7-6	TGTGCCAGCAGCCTCACCGCGGGTGGTCAAGAGACCCAGTACTTC	CASSLTAGGQETQYF
TRBJ1-3	NA	NA	TRBV6-5	TGTGCCAGCAGTGGGGTGAGCTCTGGAAACACCATATATTTT	CASSGVSSGNTIYF
TRBJ1-1	NA	NA	TRBV19	TGTGCCAGTAGTTCCAGACCCCAAGCTTTCTTT	CASSSRPQAFF
TRBJ1-2	few	NA	TRBV2	TGTGCCAGCAGTGAACAGGGCTATGGCTACACCTTC	CASSEQGYGYTF
TRBJ2-7	few	NA	TRBV7-6	TGTGCCAGCAGTCCGCTAAGCTCCTACGAGCAGTACTTC	CASSPLSSYEQYF
TRBJ2-5	NA	TRBD2	TRBV5-5	TGTGCCAGCAGCGGTGGGGCGGGAGTTTCCGGAGAGACCCAGTACTTC	CASSGGAGVSGETQYF